This T cell receptor beta chain appears in the sequencing data of a study of circulating and synovial CD4+ cells in juvenile arthritis. Comments on this clone: Its antigen is as yet unknown.

The method was immunoSEQ multiplex PCR; TCRdb's version includes in-frame clones alone and lacks a portion of them. The profile shows over 30,000 clones, 94% of them singletons. Study-level results: Bulk blood CD4 repertoires were more diverse than these. Circulating pathogenic-like lymphocytes shared a substantially higher fraction of CDR3 sequences with synovium than bulk blood. CPL versus bulk CD4 samples: T cell genome counts differed by at least an order of magnitude.

Sequencing was carried out using CD4+ T cells from blood. The clonotype originates from a human donor with juvenile idiopathic arthritis.

This chain's CDR3 is CASSERTGGYGYTF. The CDR3 coding sequence is TGTGCCAGCAGTGAACGGACAGGGGGCTATGGCTACACCTTC. The chain links TRBV6-1 to TRBJ1-2; 10 positions agree with TRBD1. The germline CDR1 and CDR2 sequences are MNHNS and SASEGT. Trimming removed 2 bases from V and 4 bases from J; junction bases left unmatched: 1. There are 14 residues in the CDR3.